This T cell receptor (beta chain) was retrieved from a study of vaccination and CD4 T cells after COVID-19. Findings and limits, study-wide: Within the convalescent patients, a median roughly 86% of the SARS-CoV-2-reactive clones were ones that appeared only post-vaccination.

The table lists this clonotype with a few counts. Its matching antigen is unknown. Treatment noted: approximately 9-day PBMC culture with coronavirus spike peptide pools or control peptides (ViraFEST assay). J lost 7 bases, V lost 1 base, and 8 bases had no gene match. The CDR3 loop spans 14 amino acids. CDR1 DFQATT and CDR2 SNEGSKA come from the germline V gene (reference sequence). Oncomine TCR Beta short-read sequencing was applied to DNA from cultured CD4+ T cells. A single record per CDR3 protein comes from TCRdb applying MiXCR to the PCR reads. This sample carries about 18,000 distinct CDR3 sequences, approximately 60% of them seen once, and the ten largest clones take 7.5% to 9%.

The TCR was taken from a human donor who had recovered from COVID-19. The sample was CD4+ T cells from blood, cultured in vitro. The gene calls are TRBV20-1 and TRBJ1-1, with 8 bases matching TRBD1. This CDR3 reads CSARVAGGAGEAFF. The CDR3 bases are TGCAGTGCTAGAGTGGCAGGGGGCGCGGGTGAAGCTTTCTTT.